These 24 T cell receptor beta chains were sequenced from one sample in a study of T cell responses to AZD1222 COVID-19 vaccine. Data came from immunoSEQ multiplex PCR; TCRdb stores just in-frame clones and leaves some out. Found here are approximately 120,000 clones, roughly nine tenths of them singletons; the top ten hold less than 30%. The sample was peripheral blood, taken on day 0 of AZD1222 vaccination. All receptors derive from an adult in good health.

The rearrangement uses TRBV5-1 and TRBJ2-5; 7 bases map to TRBD1. Germline V lookup: CDR1 SGHRS, CDR2 YFSETQ. This CDR3 contains 14 residues. The junction had 2 bases not matched to a gene; V was cut back by 2 bases and J by 1 base. The CDR3 DNA sequence: TGCGCCAGCAGCTTAACAGGGGTCCAAGAGACCCAGTACTTC. This sequence encodes CASSLTGVQETQYF.

The rearrangement joins TRBV12-5 to TRBJ2-1; no clear D. CDR1 LGHNT and CDR2 FRNRAP come from the germline V gene. There are 15 residues in the CDR3. Trimming took 8 bases from V and 2 from J, leaving 16 bases between them. The CDR3 spells CASLSVARTYNEQFF. The CDR3 coding sequence is TGTGCTAGTCTGAGCGTAGCCCGCACCTACAATGAGCAGTTCTTC.

The chain carries TRBV27 and TRBJ1-1; TRBD1 matches 7 bases. This CDR3 has 17 amino acids. Germline V gene sequence: CDR1 MNHEY, CDR2 SMNVEV (reference sequence). Unmatched junction bases numbered 13, after V lost 0 bases and J lost 6 bases. The CDR3 sequence: CASSLSSQRGTVAEAFF. The CDR3 bases are TGTGCCAGCAGTTTATCGTCGCAGAGGGGGACAGTAGCTGAAGCTTTCTTT.

The genes are TRBV18 and TRBJ2-7; 7 nucleotides match TRBD2. Unmatched junction bases numbered 17, after V lost 3 bases and J lost 6 bases. The CDR3 extends over 17 amino acids. In germline, CDR1 is KGHSH, CDR2 LQKENI. CDR3 amino acids: CASSPTLTVRGEGEQYF. The DNA for the CDR3 is TGTGCCAGCTCACCTACCTTAACCGTTCGGGGGGAGGGCGAGCAGTACTTC.

This clone has just one count. The chain is built from TRBV3-1 (or the pseudogene TRBV3-2) and TRBJ1-6; no definite D call. The CDR3 totals 14 residues. Germline CDR1 and CDR2: LGHDT and YNNKEL (reference sequence). Trimming pared 1 base from V and 7 bases from J, leaving 8 bases between. CDR3 region: CASSQGPGNSPLHF. The CDR3 DNA follows: TGTGCCAGCAGCCAAGGCCCGGGAAATTCACCCCTCCACTTT.

J is TRBJ1-2 and V is TRBV9, with TRBD1 identical over 7 bases. Germline V lookup: CDR1 SGDLS, CDR2 YYNGEE. The ends lost 3 bases at V and 5 bases at J; junction bases unmatched: 7. CDR3 size: 14 residues. CDR3 bases: TGTGCCAGCAGCGCTGGGACAGCCATTTATGGCTACACCTTC. Translating gives CASSAGTAIYGYTF. Variable domain in full (rest from reference TRBV9 and TRBJ1-2): DSGVTQTPKHLITATGQRVTLRCSPRSGDLSVYWYQQSLDQGLQFLIQYYNGEERAKGNILERFSAQQFPDLHSELNLSSLELGDSALYFCASSAGTAIYGYTFGSGTRLTVV.

The chain recombines TRBV29-1 with TRBJ2-2; D uncertain. The V end was cut by 4 bases, the J end by 1 base, with 10 bases between. Germline CDR1 reads SQVTM; CDR2 reads ANQGSEA. This CDR3 comprises 14 residues. CDR3 nucleotides: TGCAGCGTTGTGCATGAGTTGAACACCGGGGAGCTGTTTTTT. Protein sequence: CSVVHELNTGELFF.

The rearrangement joins TRBV7-9 to TRBJ2-1; no firm D call. Per germline, CDR1 SEHNR and CDR2 FQNEAQ (reference sequence). The CDR3 has 14 residues. V was shortened by 8 bases and J by 0 bases, with 11 bases between the two germline ends. Written as DNA, the CDR3 is TGTGCCAGCGGCATATGGAGCTCCTACAATGAGCAGTTCTTC. Its protein product is CASGIWSSYNEQFF.

This clone has a handful of counts. The chain joins TRBV6-5 to TRBJ1-3; the D gene is possibly TRBD1 (5 bases). Germline CDR1 and CDR2: MNHEY and SVGAGI. There are 15 residues in the CDR3. Deletions cut 0 bases from V and 4 bases from J, with 10 bases between. The CDR3 loop reads CASSYSWGLGNTIYF. CDR3 in DNA: TGTGCCAGCAGTTACTCATGGGGACTCGGAAACACCATATATTTT.

The genes are TRBV4-2 and TRBJ2-7; no definite D call. The germline gives CDR1 LGHNA, CDR2 YNFKEQ. The V gene lost 2 bases and the J gene lost 2 bases, with 7 bases spanning the gap. The CDR3 is made up of 13 amino acids. CDR3 bases: TGTGCCAGCAGCCAACTCGGAACCTACGAGCAGTACTTC. Its translation is CASSQLGTYEQYF.

The chain combines TRBV19 with TRBJ1-2; no firm D call. The CDR3 spans 12 residues. The germline V gene has CDR1 LNHDA and CDR2 SQIVND (reference sequence). V was shortened by 8 bases and J by 4 bases, with 11 bases between the two germline ends. Written as DNA, the CDR3 is TGTGCCAGTTTTGACTTAGCCTATGGCTACACCTTC. It yields the protein CASFDLAYGYTF.

The chain uses TRBV6-6 and TRBJ1-5, with TRBD1 as a possible D gene (6 bases). CDR3 size: 15 residues. Trimming pared 4 bases from V and 4 bases from J, leaving 14 bases between. Germline CDR1 reads MNHNY; CDR2 reads SVGAGI (reference sequence). Written as DNA, the CDR3 is TGTGCCAGCAGTTTACGCCGGGACACGAATCAGCCCCAGCATTTT. It codes for CASSLRRDTNQPQHF.

CDR3 amino acids: CASENRANTEAFF. As DNA, the CDR3 is TGTGCCAGTGAAAACAGGGCGAACACTGAAGCTTTCTTT. V and J are TRBV19 and TRBJ1-1, with D possibly TRBD1 on 6 matching bases. Trimming stripped 8 bases from V and 1 base from J, with 11 bases between. The CDR3 is 13 amino acids. Germline V lookup: CDR1 LNHDA, CDR2 SQIVND (reference sequence).

This clone was seen a handful of times. The CDR3 coding sequence is TGTGCCAGCAGCTTAGATACGGACACTGAAGCTTTCTTT. Translated, it gives CASSLDTDTEAFF. The rearrangement joins TRBV5-4 to TRBJ1-1, with D unclear. The V gene's germline CDR1 is SGHNT and CDR2 YYREEE (reference sequence). The CDR3 spans 13 residues. V lost 2 bases, J lost 3 bases, and 8 bases lay in between.

This rearrangement joins TRBV28 to TRBJ2-7; 8 positions match TRBD2. The CDR3 has 17 amino acids. Germline V CDR1 and CDR2: MDHEN, SYDVKM. Germline trimming cut 4 bases from V and 0 bases from J; bases unmatched to any gene: 11. The CDR3 loop is CASSWGSGELSSYEQYF. The CDR3, as DNA: TGTGCCAGCAGTTGGGGTAGCGGGGAACTGAGCTCCTACGAGCAGTACTTC.

The chain links TRBV2 to TRBJ1-1; weak D call: TRBD1 (6 bases). The V gene lost 6 bases and the J gene lost 3 bases, with 23 bases spanning the gap. Germline values: CDR1 SNHLY, CDR2 FYNNEI. CDR3 length: 17 residues. CDR3 protein: CASRDRRRGRDDTEAFF. CDR3 nucleotides: TGTGCCAGCAGGGACCGCCGCAGGGGCAGGGATGACACTGAAGCTTTCTTT.

The rearrangement links TRBV4-1 to TRBJ1-6; D unresolved. Germline CDR1 is MGHRA and CDR2 is YSYEKL. The CDR3 is made up of 17 amino acids. The germline V and J ends were trimmed by 3 bases and 0 bases, with 12 bases remaining between them. CDR3 sequence: CASSQDQTSSYNSPLHF. In DNA, the CDR3 is TGCGCCAGCAGCCAGGATCAGACCAGCTCCTATAATTCACCCCTCCACTTT.

The chain uses TRBV5-1 and TRBJ1-2; D is unresolved. The V and J ends lost 5 bases and 4 bases respectively, with 12 bases between them. Germline assignment: CDR1 SGHRS and CDR2 YFSETQ. The CDR3 has 13 amino acids. The CDR3 here is CASRVPGTYGYTF. CDR3 bases: TGCGCCAGCAGAGTCCCAGGAACCTATGGCTACACCTTC.

V gene TRBV14 combines with J gene TRBJ2-5; TRBD2 aligns across 10 bases. The CDR3 covers 16 residues. The V gene's germline CDR1 is SGHDN and CDR2 FVKESK. The junction had 10 bases not matched to a gene; V was cut back by 4 bases and J by 5 bases. The CDR3 sequence: CASSLLSSGRVETQYF. In DNA, the CDR3 is TGTGCCAGCAGCCTCCTCTCTAGCGGGAGAGTGGAGACCCAGTACTTC. Complete variable domain (other parts from reference TRBV14 and TRBJ2-5): EAGVTQFPSHSVIEKGQTVTLRCDPISGHDNLYWYRRVMGKEIKFLLHFVKESKQDESGMPNNRFLAERTGGTYSTLKVQPAELEDSGVYFCASSLLSSGRVETQYFGPGTRLLVL.

The chain employs TRBV19 and TRBJ1-1; possible D gene TRBD1, 5 bases. V shed 4 bases and J shed 3 bases, with 9 bases lying between them. Germline CDR1 LNHDA, CDR2 SQIVND (reference sequence). This CDR3 contains 13 residues. CDR3 sequence reads: CASSTQGDTEAFF. The CDR3 DNA reads as TGTGCCAGTAGTACGCAGGGAGACACTGAAGCTTTCTTT.

As to this clone: In the same sample, other DNA sequences code for this CDR3. The J gene is TRBJ1-3, the V gene TRBV5-1; the D gene is possibly TRBD1 (6 bases). With 0 bases removed from V and 2 bases from J, the gap between germline ends came to 9 bases. The CDR3 has 15 amino acids. The germline V gene has CDR1 SGHRS and CDR2 YFSETQ. Here the CDR3 DNA reads TGCGCCAGCAGCTTGGCCGGGGGCACTGGAAACACCATATATTTT. Translated: CASSLAGGTGNTIYF.

The rearrangement joins TRBV12-3 or TRBV12-4 to TRBJ1-1; no firm D call. Deletions cut 7 bases from V and 8 bases from J, with 17 bases between. The CDR3 totals 13 residues. This chain's CDR3 is CASKTVGSYEAFF. The CDR3 bases are TGTGCCAGCAAAACTGTCGGGAGCTACGAAGCTTTCTTT.

The rearrangement joins TRBV9 to TRBJ2-4; 8 nucleotides match TRBD1. Trimming cost V 3 bases and J 7 bases; bases outside gene matches: 3. The length of the CDR3 is 13 residues. Per germline, CDR1 SGDLS and CDR2 YYNGEE. The CDR3 DNA follows: TGTGCCAGCAGCGCCAGGGGGCAGAACATTCAGTACTTC. The encoded protein is CASSARGQNIQYF.

V usage is TRBV30 and J usage is TRBJ1-5; possible D gene TRBD1, 5 bases. V lost 0 bases, J lost 3 bases, and 9 bases lay in between. CDR1 and CDR2 (germline): GTSNPN, SVGIG (reference sequence). The CDR3 totals 14 residues. The CDR3 loop reads CAWSVPGFNQPQHF. The CDR3 DNA reads as TGTGCCTGGAGTGTACCAGGGTTCAATCAGCCCCAGCATTTT.